The T cell receptor beta chain described here comes from a study of blood T cell repertoires in COVID-19. About the research overall: Italy, Spain and the United States were the sources of the convalescent and acute COVID-19 samples.

This clone was seen just once. An end of the junction does not agree with germline; a read error may underlie this. The CDR3 has 15 residues. Germline V lookup: CDR1 SGHTS, CDR2 YDEGEE. Original processing notes: Scientists estimated how many nucleated cells there were by amplifying reference gene primers. Produced via immunoSEQ multiplex PCR; TCRdb's table is partial and in-frame only. V, J and clone size reflect that table, while D and trimming were determined from the DNA. The sample lists about 270,000 clones; roughly 90% were seen once. A Seattle source enrolled patients during active infection and followed them longitudinally.

The gene calls are TRBV5-8 and TRBJ2-7; 9 bases are a match to TRBD1. The sequencing input was peripheral blood. The clonotype comes from a woman in her 70s with COVID-19, enrolled during active disease. CDR3 nucleotides: TGTGCCAGCAGCCAGGGGACAGGGAGGGATAAGGAGCAATACTTC. It specifies CASSQGTGRDKEQYF. Full variable domain (outside the CDR3, taken from reference TRBV5-8 and TRBJ2-7): EAGVTQSPTHLIKTRGQQATLRCSPISGHTSVYWYQQALGLGLQFLLWYDEGEERNRGNFPPRFSGRQFPNYSSELNVNALELEDSALYLCASSQGTGRDKEQYFGPGTRLTVT.